This record looks at one T cell receptor beta chain sequence and its context. Its target is not known. These data originate in a study of T cell responses to AZD1222 COVID-19 vaccine. Study summary: Analyses pooled second doses at about 4 or about 12 weeks.

General study points: The study identified only six AZD1222 recipients as seropositive at baseline. Clonal diversity was possibly underestimated, and white British individuals and females predominated among donors.

Assay: immunoSEQ multiplex PCR; the TCRdb copy retains only in-frame clones and omits some. The sample has 130,000 to 150,000 clones, roughly 89% seen once; the top ten hold 1.7%. CDR3 length: 15 amino acids. Trimming left V 5 bases short and J 8 bases short, with 21 bases between. From germline, CDR1 is SGHAT and CDR2 FQNNGV. The sample in question was peripheral blood, obtained on day 0 of AZD1222 vaccination. The origin of this receptor is an adult in good health. The chain employs TRBV11-2 and TRBJ1-2; D might be TRBD1 (5 bases). CDR3 DNA sequence: TGTGCCAGCAGCCCCGGGTGGGGACGATCCAGGGGCTACACCTTC. Translated, it gives CASSPGWGRSRGYTF.